The present entry profiles one TCR beta chain with its context. Its antigen remains unknown. This record comes from a study of Ad26.COV2.S vaccination and SARS-CoV-2 variants. Study background: Enrollment placed the donor in the COV1001 Ad26.COV2.S trial arm. Intramuscularly, Ad26.COV2.S was given either once or twice, 56 days apart. Findings and caveats of the study: In vaccinated individuals, spike-specific CD8+ and CD4+ T cell responses reportedly displayed substantial breadth.

This sample's treatment: some 19 received Ad26.COV2.S at low or high dose, single or two shots; 5 received placebo; per-sample allocation not given. The investigators took samples on day 63 after the first vaccine or placebo injection. An Ad26 vector was used to express Wuhan-strain SARS-CoV-2 spike as the vaccine. TCRdb keeps only in-frame clones here, not all; method: immunoSEQ multiplex PCR. The data contain over 400,000 clones, approximately 90% of them singletons. The material sequenced was peripheral blood, taken in a trial of Ad26.COV2.S vaccine versus placebo. This receptor was identified in a person aged 18-60 years who received the Ad26.COV2.S COVID-19 vaccine or a placebo.

For the CDR3, the DNA is TGTGCCAGTAGGAGACCAGGGGGCTCGGACACTGAAGCTTTCTTT. It translates to CASRRPGGSDTEAFF. The chain recombines TRBV19 with TRBJ1-1; TRBD1 aligns across 8 bases. Germline V gene sequence: CDR1 LNHDA, CDR2 SQIVND (reference sequence). The CDR3 covers 15 residues. Germline trimming cut 6 bases from V and 3 bases from J; bases unmatched to any gene: 9.